This T cell receptor beta chain came from a study of T cell changes during pregnancy in multiple sclerosis. By frequency in the sample, this clone is medium-sized (0.01 to 0.1%). Clones were read by immunoSEQ multiplex PCR, and TCRdb kept only the in-frame ones, dropping some. The sample holds under 55,000 clones, 85% to 95% seen once. The CDR3 contains 12 residues. V lost 9 bases to trimming and J lost 4 bases, with 10 bases between them. Per germline, CDR1 MNHEY and CDR2 SMNVEV (reference sequence). The chain combines TRBV27 with TRBJ1-5, with D possibly matching TRBD1 (6 bases). The source is a female donor with multiple sclerosis, enrolled in a pregnancy study. The source was CD4+ T cells from peripheral blood mononuclear cells, collected in the third trimester of pregnancy. The CDR3 DNA is TGTGCCAGTAGACAGGAGAATCAGCCCCAGCATTTT. Its protein is CASRQENQPQHF.